A selection of T cell receptor beta chains follows, all from one sample in a study of CD8 T cells in Susac syndrome. TCRdb processed the immunoSEQ multiplex PCR reads anew with MiXCR; each CDR3 protein has one entry. Of fewer than 350,000 distinct CDR3 sequences listed, 75% to 85% are singletons. Sequencing was carried out using CD8+ T cells from PBMCs. Receptors originate from a human donor with multiple sclerosis. Each CDR3 is given with its conserved first and last residue. The D gene is left open where the match is weak. Expanded clones are given a class, and other clones once, few, many or no size at all.

abundance,v_gene,d_gene,j_gene,CDR3nt,CDR3aa
NA,TRBV20-1,NA,TRBJ1-3,TGCAGTGCTGGGGAGGGGTCAGGGGAATATTTT,CSAGEGSGEYF
few,TRBV2,TRBD1,TRBJ2-7,TGTGCCAGCAGTGAGGGGACAGGGGGCTCCTACGAGCAGTACTTC,CASSEGTGGSYEQYF
NA,TRBV28,NA,TRBJ2-2,TGTGCCAGCAGTGCCCCGGAAAAACGCACCGGGGAGCTGTTTTTT,CASSAPEKRTGELFF
NA,TRBV19,NA,TRBJ1-5,TGTGCCAGTAGTATGTTGCAGGGAAGAACTCAGCCCCAGCATTTT,CASSMLQGRTQPQHF
NA,TRBV19,NA,TRBJ2-7,TGTGCCAGTAGTCCTGAAGAATCCAATTTCTACGAGCAGTACTTC,CASSPEESNFYEQYF
NA,TRBV6-5,TRBD2,TRBJ2-7,TGTGCCAGCAGTACTCGACAGGGGACTAGCGGGGGGATCTCCTACGAGCAGTACTTC,CASSTRQGTSGGISYEQYF
NA,TRBV9,TRBD1,TRBJ2-7,TGTGCCAGCAGCGTAGTAGGGACAGGTCGCGACGAGCAGTACTTC,CASSVVGTGRDEQYF
few,TRBV19,TRBD2,TRBJ2-1,TGTGCCAGTAAGGCAGTGAGCGGGAGCGCCAATGAGCAGTTCTTC,CASKAVSGSANEQFF
NA,TRBV6-5,TRBD2,TRBJ2-3,TGTGCTGCGGGGGTAGCGGGCCCAGATACGCAGTATTTT,CAAGVAGPDTQYF
once,TRBV19,TRBD2,TRBJ2-1,TGTGCCAGTAGTATTATTTCGGGACTAGCGGGCAATGAGCAGTTCTTC,CASSIISGLAGNEQFF
NA,TRBV9,NA,TRBJ1-2,TGTGCCAGCAGCGTAGAGGAGACTCCAGACCTCCGTAGCTATGGCTACACCTTC,CASSVEETPDLRSYGYTF
NA,TRBV27,NA,TRBJ1-1,TGTGCCAGCAGCATGACAAACTTTTACACTGAAGCTTTCTTT,CASSMTNFYTEAFF
NA,TRBV19,TRBD1,TRBJ1-4,TGTGCCAGTAGTTCCGGGACAGGATCCCCCGAGCGCGATTTT,CASSSGTGSPERDF
NA,TRBV9,TRBD1,TRBJ1-1,TGTGCCAGCAGCGGCGGGACAGCTGAAGCTTTCTTT,CASSGGTAEAFF
NA,TRBV19,NA,TRBJ1-2,TGTGCCAGTAGTCCAAACCCCGGACAGAGATTCTATGGCTACACCTTC,CASSPNPGQRFYGYTF